The next 30 T cell receptor beta chains were all read from a single sample in a study of T cells in Graves' hyperthyroidism and ophthalmopathy. Regions amplified from RNA transcripts were the TCR beta CDR3 regions. A set of HTBI primers served as the primers for a first-round RT-PCR of the TCR CDR3. TCRdb re-called the multiplex PCR reads with MiXCR, one entry per CDR3 protein. The data hold approximately 210,000 distinct CDR3 sequences, with 15% to 20% observed a single time. The specimen sequenced was blood. The receptors derive from a middle-aged man with Graves' hyperthyroidism.

Notes on this clonotype: A much larger clone lies a single base off, so this may be a read error. V and J are TRBV28 and TRBJ1-5; no clear D. The CDR3 covers 15 residues. The germline gives CDR1 MDHEN, CDR2 SYDVKM. The CDR3 spells CASGLRTLGNQPQHF. DNA for the CDR3: TGTGCCAGCGGTTTAAGGACGCTGGGCAATCAGCCCCAGCATTTT. The full variable domain, with the rest looked up from reference TRBV28 and TRBJ1-5, is DVKVTQSSRYLVKRTGEKVFLECVQDMDHENMFWYRQDPGLGLRLIYFSYDVKMKEKGDIPEGYSVSREKKERFSLILESASTNQTSMYLCASGLRTLGNQPQHFGDGTRLSIL.

The rearrangement joins TRBV7-8 to TRBJ2-7; TRBD1 matches 8 bases. V was pared by 5 bases and J by 1 base, with 10 bases of the junction left unmatched. Germline V gene sequence: CDR1 SGHVS, CDR2 FQNEAQ. The CDR3 has 16 amino acids. CDR3 DNA: TGTGCCAGCAGCAAAAGGACAGGGCCTATATCCTACGAGCAGTACTTC. This translates into CASSKRTGPISYEQYF.

This clonotype came up a few times. This chain links TRBV24-1 with TRBJ2-6; 10 nucleotides match TRBD2. The germline V gene encodes CDR1 KGHDR and CDR2 SFDVKD. V lost 6 bases to trimming and J lost 1 base; unmatched junction nucleotides: 8. This CDR3 is 18 amino acids long. The CDR3, as DNA: TGTGCCACCAGTCCATCTAGCGGGAGTAGTTCTGGGGCCAACGTCCTGACTTTC. Protein: CATSPSSGSSSGANVLTF.

The V and J genes are TRBV20-1 and TRBJ2-7; D gene unclear. The V gene lost 3 bases and the J gene lost 3 bases, with 0 bases spanning the gap. CDR1 is DFQATT, CDR2 SNEGSKA, per germline (reference sequence). The length of the CDR3 is 9 residues. The CDR3 nucleotides read TGCAGTGCTAGCTACGAGCAGTACTTC. Amino acid sequence: CSASYEQYF.

J is TRBJ2-3 and V is TRBV28; D might be TRBD2 (5 bases). Trimming removed 6 bases at V and 3 bases at J, with 19 bases between. Germline V gene lookup returns CDR1 MDHEN and CDR2 SYDVKM. The CDR3 consists of 16 residues. CDR3 residues: CASRSSGGFRTDTQYF. The DNA for the CDR3 is TGTGCCAGCAGATCCTCCGGAGGTTTTAGGACAGATACGCAGTATTTT.

Concerning this clonotype: Since a much larger clone is just one base distant, this may be a read error. The CDR3 coding sequence is TGTGCCAGCAGCCTTAGCGGGGGCTCCTACAATGAGCAGTTCTTC. It yields the protein CASSLSGGSYNEQFF. The V and J genes are TRBV3-1 and TRBJ2-1; 9 bases are shared with TRBD2. The V gene end was trimmed by 4 bases and the J gene end by 0 bases; junction bases not matched to a gene: 1. The length of the CDR3 is 15 residues. Germline loops: CDR1 LGHDT, CDR2 YNNKEL (reference sequence).

J is TRBJ2-7 and V is TRBV20-1, with 8 bases fitting TRBD2. Germline V CDR1 and CDR2: DFQATT, SNEGSKA (reference sequence). This CDR3 contains 19 residues. V lost 6 bases to trimming and J lost 0 bases; unmatched junction nucleotides: 22. The CDR3 DNA reads TGCAGTGCCTTAACTCGTGGATCTAGCGGGTCAATAAGCTCCTACGAGCAGTACTTC. Translation: CSALTRGSSGSISSYEQYF.

The chain has TRBV4-1 and TRBJ2-3; a possible D gene is TRBD1 (6 bases). CDR3 size: 16 residues. The germline gives CDR1 MGHRA, CDR2 YSYEKL. The V gene lost 1 base and the J gene lost 0 bases, with 11 bases spanning the gap. The CDR3 region is CASSQGQALSTDTQYF. CDR3 coding DNA: TGCGCCAGCAGCCAAGGACAGGCCCTCAGCACAGATACGCAGTATTTT.

This clonotype showed up many times. This chain uses TRBV20-1 with TRBJ2-5; weak D call: TRBD2 (5 bases). The ends were cut back, 5 bases at V and 5 bases at J, with 18 bases in the middle. The germline V gene encodes CDR1 DFQATT and CDR2 SNEGSKA (reference sequence). The CDR3 consists of 14 residues. The CDR3 region has the DNA TGCAGTGCTCCCCCATCACTAGTACGGGAGACCCAGTACTTC. This codes for CSAPPSLVRETQYF.

This clonotype was seen ten or more times. This chain's CDR3 is CASSLPGFNAETQYF. CDR3 nucleotides: TGTGCCAGCAGCTTACCAGGCTTTAACGCGGAGACCCAGTACTTC. The chain carries TRBV7-9 and TRBJ2-5; D unclear. Germline assignment: CDR1 SEHNR and CDR2 FQNEAQ (reference sequence). The CDR3 runs to 15 residues. Between the trimmed V and J ends, which lost 2 bases and 5 bases, there was a span of 15 bases.

This clonotype was detected only a few times. The chain joins TRBV7-9 to TRBJ2-2, with TRBD2 as a possible D gene (5 bases). The length of the CDR3 is 15 residues. Germline assignment: CDR1 SEHNR and CDR2 FQNEAQ (reference sequence). V was shortened by 7 bases and J by 2 bases, with 14 bases between the two germline ends. The CDR3 sequence: CASTQWESNTGELFF. DNA of the CDR3: TGTGCCAGCACCCAGTGGGAGAGTAACACCGGGGAGCTGTTTTTT.

This clonotype was seen many times. This chain links TRBV7-2 with TRBJ2-7; TRBD1 matches at 8 bases. This CDR3 has 14 amino acids. Looked up from germline, CDR1 is SGHTA and CDR2 is FQGNSA. Unmatched junction bases numbered 4, after V lost 4 bases and J lost 2 bases. In DNA, the CDR3 is TGTGCCAGCAGCTCAGGACAGGGTCCCTACGAGCAGTACTTC. Encoded protein: CASSSGQGPYEQYF.

V usage is TRBV29-1 and J usage is TRBJ2-7; maybe TRBD2 (6 bases). The CDR3 totals 12 residues. CDR1 SQVTM and CDR2 ANQGSEA come from the germline V gene. V dropped 7 bases and J dropped 3 bases, with 13 bases sitting between them. The CDR3 DNA is TGCAGCGCCACACTAGCTGGCTACGAGCAGTACTTC. It translates to CSATLAGYEQYF.

This clonotype has only a few counts. CDR3 sequence reads: CASSEYVDPDNEQFF. The CDR3 DNA is TGTGCCAGCAGTGAATATGTGGACCCAGACAATGAGCAGTTCTTC. The chain has TRBV25-1 and TRBJ2-1; D call uncertain. Trimming stripped 0 bases from V and 5 bases from J, with 11 bases between. The CDR3 runs 15 residues. Germline CDR1 reads MGHDK; CDR2 reads SYGVNS.

This sequence joins TRBV18 and TRBJ2-2; D is possibly TRBD1 (5 bases). V lost 3 bases and J 2 bases, leaving 16 bases between the germline ends. Germline V gene lookup returns CDR1 KGHSH and CDR2 LQKENI. The CDR3 has 17 residues. Written as DNA, the CDR3 is TGTGCCAGCTCACCCTATACGCGAAGGGGCAACACCGGGGAGCTGTTTTTT. Translated, it gives CASSPYTRRGNTGELFF.

The sample holds a few counts of this clonotype. The junction differs from germline at one of its ends, possibly a read error. The chain uses TRBV6-4 and TRBJ1-6; 7 nucleotides align to TRBD1. The CDR3 sequence is 15 residues long. CDR1 MRHNA and CDR2 SNTAGT come from the germline V gene. The CDR3 DNA is TGTGCCAGCAGTGATTTAGACAGGGACGGGTCACTCCTCCACTTT. This gives the protein CASSDLDRDGSLLHF.

The table lists this clonotype with many counts. V is TRBV20-1 and J is TRBJ2-5, with D possibly TRBD1 on 6 matching bases. The V end was cut by 0 bases, the J end by 1 base, with 12 bases between. Germline CDR1 is DFQATT and CDR2 is SNEGSKA (reference sequence). This CDR3 comprises 15 residues. CDR3 loop: CSARDFGTPQETQYF. CDR3 DNA: TGCAGTGCTAGAGATTTTGGGACACCCCAAGAGACCCAGTACTTC.

This clonotype was detected only a few times. The chain combines TRBV7-2 with TRBJ2-2; the match to TRBD2 covers 8 bases. The J segment lost 6 bases and the V segment lost 1 base, leaving 25 bases of the junction unmatched. Germline values: CDR1 SGHTA, CDR2 FQGNSA. The CDR3 is made up of 22 amino acids. The CDR3 spells CASSLVSVIVSGSLSRPGELFF. The CDR3 DNA is TGTGCCAGCAGCTTAGTTTCCGTGATTGTCAGCGGGAGCTTGTCACGCCCCGGGGAGCTGTTTTTT. Full variable domain (outside the CDR3, taken from reference TRBV7-2 and TRBJ2-2): GAGVSQSPSNKVTEKGKDVELRCDPISGHTALYWYRQSLGQGLEFLIYFQGNSAPDKSGLPSDRFSAERTGGSVSTLTIQRTQQEDSAVYLCASSLVSVIVSGSLSRPGELFFGEGSRLTVL.

This chain connects TRBV6-1 to TRBJ1-2; D is undetermined. The ends were cut back, 1 base at V and 2 bases at J, with 5 bases in the middle. From germline, CDR1 is MNHNS and CDR2 SASEGT. This CDR3 spans 13 amino acids. The CDR3 region is CASSEGPNYGYTF. In DNA form, the CDR3 reads TGTGCCAGCAGTGAAGGGCCCAACTATGGCTACACCTTC.

This clonotype has at least ten counts. V is TRBV12-3 or TRBV12-4 and J is TRBJ1-5; D is undetermined. The CDR3 length is 13 residues. The V end was cut by 5 bases, the J end by 0 bases, with 5 bases between. The CDR3: CASSGSSNQPQHF. Here the CDR3 DNA reads TGTGCCAGCAGTGGGAGTAGCAATCAGCCCCAGCATTTT.

The gene calls are TRBV3-1 and TRBJ2-1; D unresolved. The CDR3 totals 12 residues. The V end was cut by 3 bases, the J end by 9 bases, with 9 bases between. Germline CDR1 LGHDT, CDR2 YNNKEL (reference sequence). CDR3 sequence (DNA): TGTGCCAGCAGCCACACTCAGATTGAGCAGTTCTTC. Its protein is CASSHTQIEQFF.

In this sample, this clonotype turned up many times. J is TRBJ2-3 and V is TRBV7-2; 9 bases line up with TRBD2. The CDR3 is 16 amino acids. The V and J ends lost 1 base and 5 bases, in that order; junction bases with no gene match: 7. CDR1 SGHTA and CDR2 FQGNSA come from the germline V gene. The DNA of the CDR3 is TGTGCCAGCAGCTTAGACGGCGGGAGGGCGGGAGATACGCAGTATTTT. Protein product: CASSLDGGRAGDTQYF.

This clonotype was counted many times. This chain connects TRBV2 to TRBJ2-3; 7 bases are shared with TRBD2. This CDR3 contains 15 residues. Per germline, CDR1 SNHLY and CDR2 FYNNEI. V trimming: 8 bases; J trimming: 5 bases; junction bases outside the gene matches: 13. The CDR3 nucleotides read TGTGCCAGCGTAACCCGCGGGAGTGAGGTAGATACGCAGTATTTT. Its protein is CASVTRGSEVDTQYF.

This clonotype was detected ten times or more. CDR3 amino acids: CASNGDRDPSGANVLTF. The CDR3 DNA reads as TGTGCCAGCAATGGGGACAGGGACCCCTCTGGGGCCAACGTCCTGACTTTC. The genes are TRBV2 and TRBJ2-6; TRBD1 matches at 9 bases. CDR3 length equals 17 residues. V was clipped by 7 bases and J by 0 bases; unmatched bases: 7. Germline V gene data show CDR1 as SNHLY and CDR2 as FYNNEI.

This clonotype was counted many times. The chain couples TRBV7-9 to TRBJ2-1, with 14 bases that match TRBD2. The CDR3 has 16 residues. Germline V gives CDR1 SEHNR, CDR2 FQNEAQ (reference sequence). V dropped 5 bases and J dropped 8; count of bases not matched to a gene: 8. The CDR3 coding sequence is TGTGCCAGCAGCAGCAGGGGACTAGCGGGAGTGGATGAGCAGTTCTTC. It encodes CASSSRGLAGVDEQFF.

This clonotype was seen only a few times. The CDR3 region is CASRLLWEQYF. The CDR3 nucleotides are TGTGCCAGCCGCCTTCTATGGGAGCAGTACTTC. The chain is built from TRBV2 and TRBJ2-7; D not resolved. V lost 8 bases and J lost 7, with 12 bases in between. The CDR3 sequence is 11 residues long. Germline CDR1 SNHLY, CDR2 FYNNEI.

This clonotype was counted only a few times. The chain links TRBV28 to TRBJ1-5; D is ambiguous. Germline V gene lookup returns CDR1 MDHEN and CDR2 SYDVKM. V was shortened by 5 bases and J by 7 bases, with 15 bases between the two germline ends. The CDR3 loop spans 14 amino acids. The CDR3 bases are TGTGCCAGCAGTCCCAGGCTCCTGGGACAGCCCCAGCATTTT. It yields the protein CASSPRLLGQPQHF. Drawing the rest from reference TRBV28 and TRBJ1-5, the complete variable domain is DVKVTQSSRYLVKRTGEKVFLECVQDMDHENMFWYRQDPGLGLRLIYFSYDVKMKEKGDIPEGYSVSREKKERFSLILESASTNQTSMYLCASSPRLLGQPQHFGDGTRLSIL.

This clonotype was recorded many times. The rearrangement joins TRBV5-1 to TRBJ2-7; 7 positions agree with TRBD2. This CDR3 spans 15 amino acids. Germline CDR1 reads SGHRS; CDR2 reads YFSETQ. J gave up 0 bases and V 0 bases, and 3 bases lay outside the gene matches. The CDR3 bases are TGCGCCAGCAGCTTGGAAGCGGGGAGCTCCTACGAGCAGTACTTC. Translating gives CASSLEAGSSYEQYF.

The sample holds many counts of this clonotype. The chain combines TRBV10-3 with TRBJ2-3; TRBD2 agrees at 8 bases. The CDR3 length is 15 residues. Unmatched junction bases numbered 8, after V lost 4 bases and J lost 5 bases. Per the germline V gene, CDR1 is ENHRY and CDR2 is SYGVKD. The CDR3 sequence is CAISASGRDEDTQYF. DNA for the CDR3: TGTGCCATCAGTGCCAGCGGGAGAGACGAAGATACGCAGTATTTT.

In this sample, this clonotype turned up many times. This chain uses TRBV28 with TRBJ1-2, with D hard to call. The CDR3 has 13 amino acids. Germline CDR1 MDHEN, CDR2 SYDVKM. The chain's CDR3 is CAAHKGWYYGYTF. The CDR3, as DNA: TGTGCGGCTCACAAAGGGTGGTACTATGGCTACACCTTC.